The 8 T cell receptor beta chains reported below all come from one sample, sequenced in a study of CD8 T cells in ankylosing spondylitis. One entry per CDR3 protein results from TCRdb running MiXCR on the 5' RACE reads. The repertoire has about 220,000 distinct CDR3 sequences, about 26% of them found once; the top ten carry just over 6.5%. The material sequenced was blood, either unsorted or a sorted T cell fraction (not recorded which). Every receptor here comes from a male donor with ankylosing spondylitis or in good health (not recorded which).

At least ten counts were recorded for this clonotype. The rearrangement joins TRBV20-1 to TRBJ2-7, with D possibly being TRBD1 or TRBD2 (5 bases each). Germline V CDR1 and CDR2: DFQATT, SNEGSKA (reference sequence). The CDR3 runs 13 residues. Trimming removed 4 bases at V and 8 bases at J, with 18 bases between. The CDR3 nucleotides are TGCAGTGCTAAGCAGTCAGGGATGACTAAGCAGTACTTC. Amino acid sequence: CSAKQSGMTKQYF.

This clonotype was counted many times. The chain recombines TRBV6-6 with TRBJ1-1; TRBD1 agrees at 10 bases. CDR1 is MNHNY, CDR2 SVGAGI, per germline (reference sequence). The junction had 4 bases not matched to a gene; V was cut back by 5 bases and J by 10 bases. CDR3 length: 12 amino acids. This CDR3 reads CASSNDRGLAFF. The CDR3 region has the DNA TGTGCCAGCAGTAACGACAGGGGGCTAGCTTTCTTT.

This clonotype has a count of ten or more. The CDR3 DNA follows: TGCAGCGAGAACCGGGGGCTTGAAGCTTTCTTT. Amino acid sequence: CSENRGLEAFF. The genes are TRBV29-1 and TRBJ1-1; tentatively, D is TRBD1 (6 bases). V was pared by 7 bases and J by 7 bases, with 13 bases between. Germline V lookup: CDR1 SQVTM, CDR2 ANQGSEA. This CDR3 region has 11 residues.

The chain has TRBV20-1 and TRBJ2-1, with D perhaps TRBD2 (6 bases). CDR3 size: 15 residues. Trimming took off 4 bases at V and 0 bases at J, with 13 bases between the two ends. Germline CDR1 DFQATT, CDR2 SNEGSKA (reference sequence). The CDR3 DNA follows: TGCAGTGCTATACCTAGCGCTAGCTCCTACAATGAGCAGTTCTTC. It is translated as CSAIPSASSYNEQFF.

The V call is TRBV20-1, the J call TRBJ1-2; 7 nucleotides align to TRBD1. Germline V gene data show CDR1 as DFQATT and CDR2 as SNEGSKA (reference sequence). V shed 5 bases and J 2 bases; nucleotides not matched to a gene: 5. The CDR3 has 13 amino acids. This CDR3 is CSAQDRANYGYTF. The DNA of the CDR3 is TGCAGTGCTCAAGACAGGGCCAACTATGGCTACACCTTC.

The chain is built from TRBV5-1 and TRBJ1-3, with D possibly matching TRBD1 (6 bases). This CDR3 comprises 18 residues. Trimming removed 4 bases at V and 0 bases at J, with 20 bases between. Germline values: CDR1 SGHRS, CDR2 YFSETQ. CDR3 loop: CASSQNPTGQSSGNTIYF. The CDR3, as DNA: TGCGCCAGCAGCCAAAATCCAACCGGACAGAGCTCTGGAAACACCATATATTTT.

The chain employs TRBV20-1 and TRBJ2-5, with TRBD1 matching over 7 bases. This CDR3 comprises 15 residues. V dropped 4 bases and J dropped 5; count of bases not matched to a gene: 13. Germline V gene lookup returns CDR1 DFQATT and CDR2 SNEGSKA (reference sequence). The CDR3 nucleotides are TGCAGTGCTAAGAAGGGGGCCAGCGTGTGGGAGACCCAGTACTTC. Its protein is CSAKKGASVWETQYF.

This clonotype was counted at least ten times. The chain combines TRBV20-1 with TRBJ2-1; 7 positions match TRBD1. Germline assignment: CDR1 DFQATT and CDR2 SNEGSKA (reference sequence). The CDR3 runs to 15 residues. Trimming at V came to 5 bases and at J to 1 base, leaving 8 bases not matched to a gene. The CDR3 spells CSALGGQPSYNEQFF. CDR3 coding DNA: TGCAGTGCTTTAGGGGGACAGCCTTCCTACAATGAGCAGTTCTTC.